The 14 T cell receptor beta chains presented below share a single source sample, sequenced in a study of OX40 agonist ivuxolimab in advanced cancers. Library creation used the immunoSEQ multiplex PCR assay. Drawn from immuneACCESS, this table holds only the in-frame rearrangements with V and J called that TCRdb kept. Clones are partly lost; checked studies trace under half to an unresolved V gene and leave the rest unexplained. In all, the sample holds more than 50,000 clones, and just over 90% of those were seen once. In total, the top ten clones hold approximately 12% of the sample. Sequenced here: CD4+ or CD8+ T cells sorted from blood, sampled in a trial of the OX40 agonist ivuxolimab. Source of these receptors: an adult with an advanced solid tumor such as melanoma, head and neck, liver or kidney cancer.

The V gene is TRBV6-5, the J gene TRBJ1-3; no reliable D call. Germline CDR1 reads MNHEY; CDR2 reads SVGAGI. The CDR3 runs 14 residues. CDR3 sequence: CASGVSFSGNTIYF. CDR3 coding DNA: TGTGCTAGCGGGGTCTCCTTCTCTGGAAACACCATATATTTT.

V usage is TRBV2 and J usage is TRBJ2-1, with D possibly TRBD2 on 7 matching bases. The CDR3 has 14 residues. Trimming left V 4 bases short and J 9 bases short, with 16 bases between. Germline V lookup: CDR1 SNHLY, CDR2 FYNNEI. The CDR3 loop reads CASSVEGGAAEQFF. In nucleotides, the CDR3 is TGTGCCAGCAGTGTTGAGGGGGGGGCGGCTGAGCAGTTCTTC.

This sequence joins TRBV4-1 and TRBJ2-7, with D perhaps matching TRBD1 (6 bases). V dropped 4 bases and J dropped 2 bases, with 15 bases sitting between them. This CDR3 comprises 15 residues. Looked up from germline, CDR1 is MGHRA and CDR2 is YSYEKL. CDR3: CASSLIYQGTYEQYF. In DNA, the CDR3 is TGCGCCAGCAGCCTAATCTATCAGGGGACCTACGAGCAGTACTTC.

The chain couples TRBV4-1 to TRBJ1-6, with D perhaps matching TRBD1 (6 bases). The CDR3 totals 16 residues. V was cut by 0 bases and J by 10 bases, with 16 bases left in between. Germline loops: CDR1 MGHRA, CDR2 YSYEKL. In DNA, the CDR3 is TGCGCCAGCAGCCAAGACTCCACAGGGAGGCTATCACCCCTCCACTTT. Its translation: CASSQDSTGRLSPLHF.

This rearrangement joins TRBV28 to TRBJ1-2; 8 bases map to TRBD1. The CDR3 contains 12 residues. J was trimmed by 8 bases and V by 6 bases; bases with no gene match: 5. The germline V gene has CDR1 MDHEN and CDR2 SYDVKM. The CDR3 sequence is CASRGTGGGYTF. CDR3 sequence (DNA): TGTGCCAGCAGGGGGACAGGAGGAGGCTACACCTTC.

This clone was observed a single time. Here the CDR3 DNA reads TGTGCCAGCAGCGCCCCCCTCGCGGGAGGGCCCATCGTAGAGACCCAGTACTTC. Translation gives CASSAPLAGGPIVETQYF. This chain joins TRBV7-9 and TRBJ2-5; 9 positions agree with TRBD2. The CDR3 loop spans 18 amino acids. Germline trimming cut 5 bases from V and 4 bases from J; bases unmatched to any gene: 17. Germline assignment: CDR1 SEHNR and CDR2 FQNEAQ (reference sequence).

The chain has TRBV5-1 and TRBJ1-4; unclear D gene. Trimming removed 0 bases from V and 3 bases from J, with 9 bases in between. The germline CDR1 and CDR2 sequences are SGHRS and YFSETQ. The CDR3 is 15 amino acids. CDR3 loop: CASSLAPGSNEKLFF. The CDR3 nucleotides are TGCGCCAGCAGCTTGGCTCCGGGATCTAATGAAAAACTGTTTTTT. Complete variable domain (other parts from reference TRBV5-1 and TRBJ1-4): KAGVTQTPRYLIKTRGQQVTLSCSPISGHRSVSWYQQTPGQGLQFLFEYFSETQRNKGNFPGRFSGRQFSNSRSEMNVSTLELGDSALYLCASSLAPGSNEKLFFGSGTQLSVL.

This rearrangement joins TRBV18 to TRBJ1-2; the D is unclear. The germline V and J ends were trimmed by 2 bases and 4 bases, with 14 bases remaining between them. The CDR3 length is 15 residues. Germline CDR1 KGHSH, CDR2 LQKENI. DNA of the CDR3: TGTGCCAGCTCACCAGGAAGGCACAGCCCCTATGGCTACACCTTC. It specifies CASSPGRHSPYGYTF.

This rearrangement joins TRBV6-1 to TRBJ2-7; TRBD2 matches at 13 bases. Looked up from germline, CDR1 is MNHNS and CDR2 is SASEGT. This CDR3 is 15 amino acids long. V trimming: 6 bases; J trimming: 4 bases; junction bases outside the gene matches: 6. CDR3 DNA: TGTGCCAGCAGGCGCGGACTAGCGGGGGTATACGAGCAGTACTTC. Translated, it gives CASRRGLAGVYEQYF.

The rearrangement links TRBV6-6 to TRBJ2-5, with a tentative D call TRBD2 (5 bases). The CDR3 is 14 residues long. V dropped 0 bases and J dropped 5 bases, with 10 bases sitting between them. CDR1 is MNHNY, CDR2 SVGAGI, per germline (reference sequence). In nucleotides, the CDR3 is TGTGCCAGCAGTTACTCTTCGGAGCGGGAGACCCAGTACTTC. This codes for CASSYSSERETQYF.

V gene TRBV6-6 combines with J gene TRBJ2-7; 7 nucleotides agree with TRBD2. Germline lookup yields CDR1 MNHNY and CDR2 SVGAGI (reference sequence). V shed 5 bases, J shed 1 base, and the junction held 5 bases outside the gene matches. This CDR3 is built from 14 residues. The CDR3 region is CASSPLALSYEQYF. DNA of the CDR3: TGTGCCAGCAGTCCACTAGCGTTGTCCTACGAGCAGTACTTC.

This chain links TRBV5-1 with TRBJ2-5, with 8 positions matching TRBD1. The junction had 9 bases not matched to a gene; V was cut back by 4 bases and J by 4 bases. This CDR3 contains 15 residues. CDR1 and CDR2 from the germline V gene are SGHRS and YFSETQ. This chain's CDR3 is CASSVQTGAGETQYF. The CDR3 nucleotides read TGCGCCAGCAGCGTACAGACAGGGGCGGGAGAGACCCAGTACTTC. Full variable domain (rest looked up from reference TRBV5-1 and TRBJ2-5): KAGVTQTPRYLIKTRGQQVTLSCSPISGHRSVSWYQQTPGQGLQFLFEYFSETQRNKGNFPGRFSGRQFSNSRSEMNVSTLELGDSALYLCASSVQTGAGETQYFGPGTRLLVL.

The chain couples TRBV5-6 to TRBJ2-7; D possibly matches TRBD1 or TRBD2 (5 bases each). Germline V lookup: CDR1 SGHDT, CDR2 YYEEEE. This CDR3 comprises 14 residues. Trimming stripped 8 bases from V and 3 bases from J, with 18 bases between. The CDR3 region is CASTIRDGLYEQYF. The CDR3 nucleotides read TGTGCCAGTACCATCCGGGACGGCCTCTACGAGCAGTACTTC.

V usage is TRBV18 and J usage is TRBJ1-1; possibly TRBD1 for D (6 bases). The germline V gene has CDR1 KGHSH and CDR2 LQKENI. V was clipped by 3 bases and J by 8 bases, with 19 bases between them. The CDR3 spans 15 residues. In nucleotides, the CDR3 is TGTGCCAGCTCACCTTCACAGGGCCCTAGGTCGGAAGCTTTCTTT. It encodes CASSPSQGPRSEAFF. The full variable domain, its missing parts supplied by reference TRBV18 and TRBJ1-1, is NAGVMQNPRHLVRRRGQEARLRCSPMKGHSHVYWYRQLPEEGLKFMVYLQKENIIDESGMPKERFSAEFPKEGPSILRIQQVVRGDSAAYFCASSPSQGPRSEAFFGQGTRLTVV.